Included here is one T cell receptor (beta chain) sequence, with context. The target antigen is unknown. These data belong to a study of prognosis after radiotherapy for stage I lung cancer. Whole-study context: Every lung cancer patient of the non-small cell type was deemed medically inoperable. At a biologically effective dose of at least 100 Gy and in 3 to 5 fractions, SBRT was the radiotherapy delivered.

Germline lookup yields CDR1 GTSNPN and CDR2 SVGIG (reference sequence). The CDR3 consists of 12 residues. Trimming left V 2 bases short and J 7 bases short, with 8 bases between. Template was genomic DNA; TCR beta CDR3 amplified in two multiplex PCR rounds. Individual primers that were specific to each TRBV and TRBJ gene served in first-round PCR. TCRdb re-analysed the multiplex PCR reads in MiXCR, keeping a single row per CDR3 protein. The sample includes about 20,000 distinct CDR3 sequences, 35% to 45% of them seen just once. Broader study findings: Reduced Shannon entropy following stereotactic body radiation therapy was recorded in patients who developed distant metastases.

Researchers took approximately 5.4 milliliters of peripheral blood at each of two time points. The input for sequencing was PBMCs, taken before or after stereotactic body radiation therapy (not recorded which). V gene TRBV30 combines with J gene TRBJ2-2; D is undetermined. The source of this sequence is a donor aged 50 or older with non-small cell lung cancer. CDR3 in DNA: TGTGCCTGGAGTCCCCTAGGCGGGGAGCTGTTTTTT. It yields the protein CAWSPLGGELFF.